Following are 31 T cell receptor beta chains from one sample sequenced in a study of PD-L1 blockade in urothelial cancer. The method was immunoSEQ multiplex PCR; TCRdb's version includes in-frame clones alone and lacks a portion of them. The table has about 69,000 clones, around 90% seen once. This material consisted of PBMCs, taken around atezolizumab (anti-PD-L1) treatment. Every receptor here comes from a man aged 60 to 75 with urothelial cancer.

V gene TRBV5-1 combines with J gene TRBJ2-6; D not resolved. CDR3 size: 16 residues. Germline CDR1 and CDR2: SGHRS and YFSETQ. Trimming shortened V by 4 bases and J by 1 base, and 12 bases separated the two germline ends. The CDR3: CASSLGPVSGANVLTF. The CDR3 DNA reads as TGCGCCAGCAGCCTTGGGCCCGTATCTGGGGCCAACGTCCTGACTTTC.

The gene calls are TRBV30 and TRBJ1-2, with D possibly matching TRBD1 (5 bases). CDR3 length equals 14 residues. V was pared by 1 base and J by 11 bases, with 20 bases between. Germline CDR1 reads GTSNPN; CDR2 reads SVGIG (reference sequence). CDR3 amino acids: CAWSARTTGSGYTF. In DNA, the CDR3 is TGTGCCTGGAGTGCAAGGACTACAGGATCTGGGTACACCTTC.

The V gene is TRBV27, the J gene TRBJ2-7, with a tentative D call TRBD2 (6 bases). The CDR3 spans 16 residues. Trimming left V 5 bases short and J 4 bases short, with 21 bases between. CDR1 and CDR2 from the germline V gene are MNHEY and SMNVEV (reference sequence). CDR3 in DNA: TGTGCCAGCAGTAAGAAACCGGGACTGGGAGATTACGAGCAGTACTTC. The encoded protein is CASSKKPGLGDYEQYF.

The rearrangement joins TRBV5-1 to TRBJ1-4; 7 bases are a match to TRBD1. After removal of 4 bases from V and 7 bases from J, the junction contained 7 bases not matched to a gene. The CDR3 is made up of 14 amino acids. Germline V gene sequence: CDR1 SGHRS, CDR2 YFSETQ. The CDR3 nucleotides read TGCGCCAGCAGCGGAGGGGGCGCGGGTGAAAAACTGTTTTTT. This gives the protein CASSGGGAGEKLFF.

This sequence joins TRBV27 and TRBJ2-5; TRBD2 is a possible D gene (6 bases). The CDR3 runs to 17 residues. V was pared by 3 bases and J by 7 bases, with 24 bases between. Germline V gives CDR1 MNHEY, CDR2 SMNVEV (reference sequence). The CDR3 nucleotides are TGTGCCAGCAGTTTGATCGCGGGACGGGCCCTCCCCGGGACCCAGTACTTC. Amino acids: CASSLIAGRALPGTQYF.

The rearrangement uses TRBV29-1 and TRBJ1-2; D gene unclear. This CDR3 is 12 amino acids long. Trimming shortened V by 4 bases and J by 2 bases, and 8 bases separated the two germline ends. CDR1 SQVTM and CDR2 ANQGSEA come from the germline V gene. Written as DNA, the CDR3 is TGCAGCGTTGTTAAACAGAACTATGGCTACACCTTC. Translating gives CSVVKQNYGYTF. The variable domain in full, completed from reference TRBV29-1 and TRBJ1-2, reads SAVISQKPSRDICQRGTSLTIQCQVDSQVTMMFWYRQQPGQSLTLIATANQGSEATYESGFVIDKFPISRPNLTFSTLTVSNMSPEDSSIYLCSVVKQNYGYTFGSGTRLTVV.

V and J are TRBV19 and TRBJ2-3, with no clear D. With 4 bases removed from V and 5 bases from J, the gap between germline ends came to 7 bases. CDR1 and CDR2 (germline): LNHDA, SQIVND (reference sequence). This CDR3 spans 12 amino acids. Here the CDR3 DNA reads TGTGCCAGTAGTAGCTGGAGAGATACGCAGTATTTT. It translates to CASSSWRDTQYF.

The V gene is TRBV11-2, the J gene TRBJ2-3; 9 nucleotides line up with TRBD1. V lost 3 bases, J lost 1 base, and 8 bases stayed unmatched. The CDR3 sequence is 17 residues long. The germline gives CDR1 SGHAT, CDR2 FQNNGV. CDR3 loop: CASSLRKGQGGTDTQYF. The CDR3 DNA follows: TGTGCCAGCAGCTTGAGGAAGGGACAGGGCGGCACAGATACGCAGTATTTT.

The CDR3 reads CASSLVNLEAFF. The CDR3 bases are TGTGCCAGCAGCTTAGTTAACTTGGAAGCTTTCTTT. This chain joins TRBV7-9 and TRBJ1-1; no clear D gene. The germline V and J ends were trimmed by 1 base and 8 bases, with 8 bases remaining between them. Germline lookup yields CDR1 SEHNR and CDR2 FQNEAQ (reference sequence). The CDR3 runs 12 residues. Full variable domain (rest looked up from reference TRBV7-9 and TRBJ1-1): DTGVSQNPRHKITKRGQNVTFRCDPISEHNRLYWYRQTLGQGPEFLTYFQNEAQLEKSRLLSDRFSAERPKGSFSTLEIQRTEQGDSAMYLCASSLVNLEAFFGQGTRLTVV.

This chain connects TRBV19 to TRBJ2-7, with TRBD1 as a possible D gene (5 bases). V lost 3 bases and J lost 5, with 5 bases in between. Germline V gene lookup returns CDR1 LNHDA and CDR2 SQIVND (reference sequence). This CDR3 is 11 amino acids long. The CDR3 DNA reads as TGTGCCAGTAGTATCAGGGACGAGCAGTACTTC. This codes for CASSIRDEQYF.

This rearrangement joins TRBV29-1 to TRBJ1-1; D might be TRBD1 (6 bases). CDR1 SQVTM and CDR2 ANQGSEA come from the germline V gene. The CDR3 is 13 residues long. V was clipped by 4 bases and J by 1 base, with 10 bases between them. The CDR3 is CSVGGQPNTEAFF. CDR3 in DNA: TGCAGCGTTGGCGGACAGCCGAACACTGAAGCTTTCTTT.

This CDR3 is CASGLVLRGTSGGGYEQYF. The CDR3 region has the DNA TGTGCTAGTGGTTTGGTACTCAGAGGGACTAGCGGAGGTGGGTACGAGCAGTACTTC. The chain combines TRBV12-5 with TRBJ2-7, with 11 bases fitting TRBD2. CDR1 is LGHNT, CDR2 FRNRAP, per germline. CDR3 length: 19 amino acids. Unmatched junction bases numbered 14, after V lost 0 bases and J lost 4 bases.

This rearrangement joins TRBV10-2 to TRBJ2-1; 11 positions match TRBD2. Germline V gives CDR1 WSHSY, CDR2 SAAADI. The CDR3 has 14 amino acids. V gave up 2 bases and J gave up 8 bases; unmatched junction bases: 2. CDR3 residues: CASSETSGSHEQFF. Here the CDR3 DNA reads TGCGCCAGCAGTGAGACTAGCGGGAGCCATGAGCAGTTCTTC.

The J gene is TRBJ1-1, the V gene TRBV18, with D perhaps matching TRBD1 (5 bases). The ends were cut back, 0 bases at V and 3 bases at J, with 17 bases in the middle. Germline lookup yields CDR1 KGHSH and CDR2 LQKENI. The CDR3 covers 17 residues. CDR3 DNA: TGTGCCAGCTCACCACCCGGGGGGGGAGCCGGGTACACTGAAGCTTTCTTT. Its protein is CASSPPGGGAGYTEAFF.

The V and J genes are TRBV5-1 and TRBJ1-6; 7 positions agree with TRBD1. The germline V gene encodes CDR1 SGHRS and CDR2 YFSETQ. The CDR3 consists of 15 residues. With 1 base clipped from V and 7 bases from J, the junction kept 5 bases outside the gene matches. This chain's CDR3 is CASSLRDSKNSPLHF. The CDR3 DNA reads as TGCGCCAGCAGCTTGAGGGACAGTAAAAATTCACCCCTCCACTTT.

The J gene is TRBJ2-1, the V gene TRBV12-5, with TRBD1 matching 7 bases. The trim removed 4 bases at V and 2 bases at J, leaving 8 bases unmatched. CDR1 LGHNT and CDR2 FRNRAP come from the germline V gene. The length of the CDR3 is 16 residues. CDR3 sequence (DNA): TGTGCTAGTGGTTGGCCCCGACAGGGCCCCTACAATGAGCAGTTCTTC. It codes for CASGWPRQGPYNEQFF.

The chain links TRBV6-1 to TRBJ1-2, with 8 bases matching TRBD1. CDR3 length equals 15 residues. CDR1 and CDR2 from the germline V gene are MNHNS and SASEGT. J gave up 2 bases and V 1 base, and 3 bases lay outside the gene matches. As DNA, the CDR3 is TGTGCCAGCAGTGAAGAGCCAGGGGGCAACTATGGCTACACCTTC. This gives the protein CASSEEPGGNYGYTF.

The rearrangement joins TRBV11-3 to TRBJ2-2; 9 bases align to TRBD1. V lost 0 bases to trimming and J lost 5 bases; unmatched junction nucleotides: 4. The CDR3 is 16 amino acids. CDR1 SGHNT and CDR2 YENEEA come from the germline V gene. The CDR3 protein is CASSLEVGQGTGELFF. As DNA, the CDR3 is TGTGCCAGCAGCTTAGAGGTGGGACAGGGAACCGGGGAGCTGTTTTTT.

The V call is TRBV7-2, the J call TRBJ2-2; 7 nucleotides match TRBD1. The J segment lost 5 bases and the V segment lost 2 bases, leaving 8 bases of the junction unmatched. CDR1 is SGHTA, CDR2 FQGNSA, per germline. This CDR3 comprises 16 residues. CDR3 DNA sequence: TGTGCCAGCAGCTTATCAGGGGGAAGGCGGACCGGGGAGCTGTTTTTT. Translated, it gives CASSLSGGRRTGELFF.

The CDR3 region has the DNA TGCGCCAGCAGTGAGTCGAAGCGGGAGCTTGCCCAGAGCGAGCAGTACTTC. It specifies CASSESKRELAQSEQYF. The rearrangement uses TRBV10-1 and TRBJ2-7; TRBD2 agrees at 8 bases. Trimming cost V 0 bases and J 6 bases; bases outside gene matches: 13. The germline V gene has CDR1 WNHNN and CDR2 SYGVQD (reference sequence). The CDR3 is made up of 17 amino acids.

V is TRBV14 and J is TRBJ2-4; 7 bases agree with TRBD1. Germline loops: CDR1 SGHDN, CDR2 FVKESK. The J segment lost 6 bases and the V segment lost 6 bases, leaving 8 bases of the junction unmatched. The CDR3 is made up of 14 amino acids. The CDR3: CASRRTGVGNIQYF. The CDR3 coding sequence is TGTGCCAGCAGACGAACAGGGGTTGGAAACATTCAGTACTTC.

This CDR3 is CASSQDHYTGTGFTGGYTF. The CDR3 region has the DNA TGTGCCAGCAGCCAAGATCATTATACGGGGACAGGGTTTACTGGTGGCTACACCTTC. The chain couples TRBV4-2 to TRBJ1-2; 9 positions agree with TRBD1. The CDR3 extends over 19 amino acids. The V segment lost 0 bases and the J segment 7 bases; nucleotides outside the gene matches: 18. The V gene's germline CDR1 is LGHNA and CDR2 YNFKEQ.

The rearrangement uses TRBV5-1 and TRBJ2-5, with 10 bases matching TRBD2. In germline, CDR1 is SGHRS, CDR2 YFSETQ. CDR3 size: 15 residues. The V segment lost 4 bases and the J segment 3 bases; nucleotides outside the gene matches: 6. The CDR3: CASSLLAGNKETQYF. The CDR3 DNA reads as TGCGCCAGCAGCCTACTAGCGGGGAATAAAGAGACCCAGTACTTC.

The chain joins TRBV7-8 to TRBJ2-7, with D possibly TRBD2 on 6 matching bases. Germline V gene sequence: CDR1 SGHVS, CDR2 FQNEAQ. V was pared by 2 bases and J by 3 bases, with 17 bases between. There are 16 residues in the CDR3. CDR3 nucleotide sequence: TGTGCCAGCAGCTTACTTGAAGGGAGGCTGTACTACGAGCAGTACTTC. This gives the protein CASSLLEGRLYYEQYF.

This chain links TRBV30 with TRBJ1-1; 8 positions agree with TRBD1. CDR3 size: 14 residues. Per the germline V gene, CDR1 is GTSNPN and CDR2 is SVGIG (reference sequence). V shed 0 bases, J shed 3 bases, and the junction held 3 bases outside the gene matches. The CDR3 nucleotides read TGTGCCTGGAGTGTAAAACAGGGGGACACTGAAGCTTTCTTT. This sequence encodes CAWSVKQGDTEAFF.

The genes are TRBV11-2 and TRBJ1-4; no reliable D call. The CDR3 has 15 amino acids. Germline-derived CDR1 and CDR2 are SGHAT and FQNNGV. The germline V and J ends were trimmed by 8 bases and 3 bases, with 16 bases remaining between them. The CDR3 is CASSSGNTPNEKLFF. CDR3 nucleotide sequence: TGTGCCAGCTCCTCGGGGAATACTCCTAATGAAAAACTGTTTTTT.

V usage is TRBV6-6 and J usage is TRBJ1-5; 7 nucleotides line up with TRBD1. Germline V gives CDR1 MNHNY, CDR2 SVGAGI (reference sequence). There are 15 residues in the CDR3. Trimming cost V 5 bases and J 1 base; bases outside gene matches: 5. The CDR3 spells CASSTGVGSNQPQHF. The DNA for the CDR3 is TGTGCCAGCAGTACAGGGGTGGGAAGCAATCAGCCCCAGCATTTT.

The chain uses TRBV5-6 and TRBJ1-4, with unresolved D. In germline, CDR1 is SGHDT, CDR2 YYEEEE. Trimming left V 0 bases short and J 0 bases short, with 9 bases between. There are 16 residues in the CDR3. The CDR3: CASSLGRITTNEKLFF. The CDR3, as DNA: TGTGCCAGCAGCTTGGGCAGGATTACAACTAATGAAAAACTGTTTTTT.

The V gene is TRBV5-1, the J gene TRBJ2-7; possible D gene TRBD1, 6 bases. Trimming left V 4 bases short and J 4 bases short, with 18 bases between. In germline, CDR1 is SGHRS, CDR2 YFSETQ. This CDR3 is built from 15 residues. The CDR3 spells CASSPSGTPNYEQYF. Written as DNA, the CDR3 is TGCGCCAGCAGCCCCTCCGGGACACCCAATTACGAGCAGTACTTC.

The chain couples TRBV29-1 to TRBJ2-1; TRBD1 matches 8 bases. The J segment lost 1 base and the V segment lost 8 bases, leaving 7 bases of the junction unmatched. This CDR3 has 14 amino acids. The V gene's germline CDR1 is SQVTM and CDR2 ANQGSEA. This chain's CDR3 is CSFLQGGSYNEQFF. As DNA, the CDR3 is TGCAGCTTCCTACAGGGGGGATCCTACAATGAGCAGTTCTTC.

The rearrangement links TRBV12-5 to TRBJ2-1; D perhaps matches TRBD2 (6 bases). The CDR3 runs 15 residues. Germline CDR1 is LGHNT and CDR2 is FRNRAP. With 4 bases removed from V and 8 bases from J, the gap between germline ends came to 18 bases. The DNA of the CDR3 is TGTGCTAGTGGTTCGGGTAGCGGACTCCTCGATGAGCAGTTCTTC. Protein sequence: CASGSGSGLLDEQFF. The whole variable domain, remainder taken from reference TRBV12-5 and TRBJ2-1, is DARVTQTPRHKVTEMGQEVTMRCQPILGHNTVFWYRQTMMQGLELLAYFRNRAPLDDSGMPKDRFSAEMPDATLATLKIQPSEPRDSAVYFCASGSGSGLLDEQFFGPGTRLTVL.